This TCR beta chain was obtained from a study of blood T cell repertoires in COVID-19. Study at large: The analysed material was cDNA or gDNA that came from T cells, B-cell-depleted T cells, or PBMCs.

Seattle patients were enrolled while actively infected and followed longitudinally. As originally analysed: Amplification of reference gene primers was used by the study to estimate nucleated cell counts. Only in-frame clones appear in the TCRdb table, and some are missing; sequencing was by immunoSEQ multiplex PCR. That table supplies the V and J calls and clone size; D and trimming were determined from the DNA. The profile shows over 450,000 clones, 75% to 90% of them singletons. With V trimmed by 6 bases and J by 0 bases, 10 bases remained unmatched. The CDR3 contains 18 residues. Germline lookup yields CDR1 SEHNR and CDR2 FQNEAQ (reference sequence).

Sequencing input: peripheral blood. The rearrangement joins TRBV7-9 to TRBJ2-1; 11 bases are a match to TRBD2. The sequence was obtained from a man aged 18 to 30 with COVID-19, enrolled during active disease. CDR3 residues: CASRPGLAALSSYNEQFF. The DNA of the CDR3 is TGTGCCAGCAGGCCGGGACTAGCGGCGCTAAGCTCCTACAATGAGCAGTTCTTC. Filled out from reference TRBV7-9 and TRBJ2-1, the complete variable domain reads DTGVSQNPRHKITKRGQNVTFRCDPISEHNRLYWYRQTLGQGPEFLTYFQNEAQLEKSRLLSDRFSAERPKGSFSTLEIQRTEQGDSAMYLCASRPGLAALSSYNEQFFGPGTRLTVL.